The 25 T cell receptor beta chains presented below share a single source sample, sequenced in a study of neurological immune-mediated disorders. TCRdb called the 5' RACE reads again in MiXCR, with one record for every CDR3 protein. Of 55,000 to 65,000 distinct CDR3 sequences listed, approximately 3.7% are singletons. The sample taken for sequencing was PBMCs. Every receptor here comes from a woman aged 45-60 years with multiple sclerosis.

There are many counts of this clonotype. The chain recombines TRBV6-6 with TRBJ2-7; 7 bases are shared with TRBD2. V shed 5 bases and J 6 bases; nucleotides not matched to a gene: 10. Germline CDR1 reads MNHNY; CDR2 reads SVGAGI (reference sequence). This CDR3 is built from 14 residues. The CDR3, as DNA: TGTGCCAGCAGTCTTTCCGGGACTACCCTCGAGCAGTACTTC. It translates to CASSLSGTTLEQYF.

This clonotype has a count of ten or more. This sequence joins TRBV25-1 and TRBJ2-1, with TRBD2 identical over 13 bases. This CDR3 is built from 15 residues. In germline, CDR1 is MGHDK, CDR2 SYGVNS. J was trimmed by 7 bases and V by 6 bases; bases with no gene match: 6. CDR3 coding DNA: TGTGCCAGCAGACTAGCGGGAGGGCGGAGTAATGAGCAGTTCTTC. Translation gives CASRLAGGRSNEQFF.

This clonotype was detected ten times or more. The V and J genes are TRBV20-1 and TRBJ2-5; TRBD2 aligns across 10 bases. Trimming cost V 3 bases and J 7 bases; bases outside gene matches: 14. The germline V gene has CDR1 DFQATT and CDR2 SNEGSKA (reference sequence). This CDR3 contains 16 residues. This chain's CDR3 is CSARRSGLAGAGTQYF. In DNA form, the CDR3 reads TGCAGTGCTAGGCGGTCTGGGCTAGCGGGAGCTGGGACCCAGTACTTC.

The chain carries TRBV12-5 and TRBJ2-1; D unresolved. Germline values: CDR1 LGHNT, CDR2 FRNRAP. The CDR3 length is 18 residues. Trimming cost V 3 bases and J 0 bases, with 18 bases left between them. CDR3 loop: CASGLSRIAFGSYNEQFF. The DNA for the CDR3 is TGTGCTAGTGGTTTAAGTAGAATAGCCTTTGGCTCCTACAATGAGCAGTTCTTC. The complete variable domain, with remaining parts taken from reference TRBV12-5 and TRBJ2-1, reads DARVTQTPRHKVTEMGQEVTMRCQPILGHNTVFWYRQTMMQGLELLAYFRNRAPLDDSGMPKDRFSAEMPDATLATLKIQPSEPRDSAVYFCASGLSRIAFGSYNEQFFGPGTRLTVL.

The sample holds many counts of this clonotype. The chain couples TRBV6-6 to TRBJ2-3; 11 bases agree with TRBD1. The J segment lost 6 bases and the V segment lost 6 bases, leaving 5 bases of the junction unmatched. The germline V gene encodes CDR1 MNHNY and CDR2 SVGAGI (reference sequence). This CDR3 comprises 14 residues. CDR3 sequence reads: CASSPGQGVDTQYF. As DNA, the CDR3 is TGTGCCAGCAGCCCGGGACAGGGGGTTGATACGCAGTATTTT.

This clonotype was seen ten or more times. The chain carries TRBV11-2 and TRBJ1-4, with 7 bases fitting TRBD1. Germline CDR1 is SGHAT and CDR2 is FQNNGV. J lost 7 bases, V lost 6 bases, and 8 bases had no gene match. The CDR3 has 14 amino acids. This CDR3 is CASSRDRVGEKLFF. The DNA of the CDR3 is TGTGCCAGCAGTCGGGACAGAGTGGGTGAAAAACTGTTTTTT.

In its sample, this clonotype was seen many times. CDR3: CASSVRLAGENEQFF. CDR3 nucleotide sequence: TGTGCCAGCAGCGTAAGACTAGCGGGAGAGAATGAGCAGTTCTTC. The gene calls are TRBV9 and TRBJ2-1, with 12 bases fitting TRBD2. This CDR3 spans 15 amino acids. V gave up 1 base and J gave up 7 bases; unmatched junction bases: 3. Germline CDR1 and CDR2: SGDLS and YYNGEE.

This clonotype was seen many times. The chain couples TRBV18 to TRBJ1-2; 8 bases map to TRBD1. V lost 6 bases and J lost 0; bases outside the gene matches: 3. CDR1 is KGHSH and CDR2 is LQKENI in the germline V gene. The CDR3 runs 14 residues. The CDR3 reads CASSQDRANYGYTF. In DNA, the CDR3 is TGTGCCAGCTCCCAGGACAGGGCTAACTATGGCTACACCTTC.

In this sample, this clonotype turned up many times. V usage is TRBV20-1 and J usage is TRBJ2-5; 8 bases agree with TRBD2. Looked up from germline, CDR1 is DFQATT and CDR2 is SNEGSKA (reference sequence). The CDR3 is 15 residues long. After removal of 6 bases from V and 3 bases from J, the junction contained 12 bases not matched to a gene. CDR3 in DNA: TGCAGTGCCAGCCTGTGGACTAGCCTAAAAGAGACCCAGTACTTC. This sequence encodes CSASLWTSLKETQYF.

This clonotype was recorded many times. V is TRBV7-3 and J is TRBJ2-6; D remains ambiguous. This CDR3 spans 16 amino acids. Per germline, CDR1 SGHTA and CDR2 FQGTGA. Deletions cut 4 bases from V and 2 bases from J, with 12 bases between. In nucleotides, the CDR3 is TGTGCCAGCAGCTCACGGCCGGGCACTGGGGCCAACGTCCTGACTTTC. Its translation: CASSSRPGTGANVLTF.

This clonotype was counted ten times or more. The V and J genes are TRBV7-2 and TRBJ1-2; the D gene is possibly TRBD1 (5 bases). V was clipped by 5 bases and J by 7 bases, with 17 bases between them. There are 14 residues in the CDR3. Germline assignment: CDR1 SGHTA and CDR2 FQGNSA. The DNA for the CDR3 is TGTGCCAGCAGCGTCAGGGAAAGCAATGGTGGCTACACCTTC. Protein: CASSVRESNGGYTF.

This clonotype has ten or more counts. The CDR3 is CASSQDYGVGIKNIQYF. The CDR3 nucleotides read TGTGCCAGCAGCCAAGATTACGGGGTGGGGATCAAAAACATTCAGTACTTC. The J gene is TRBJ2-4, the V gene TRBV3-1; D possibly corresponds to TRBD2 (5 bases). Germline-derived CDR1 and CDR2 are LGHDT and YNNKEL (reference sequence). V dropped 0 bases and J dropped 3 bases, with 15 bases sitting between them. The CDR3 runs to 17 residues.

Comment on this clonotype: Just one base apart from a much larger clone, this may be a read error. The chain employs TRBV20-1 and TRBJ2-1, with 11 bases matching TRBD2. The ends lost 6 bases at V and 3 bases at J; junction bases unmatched: 10. CDR1 is DFQATT, CDR2 SNEGSKA, per germline (reference sequence). This CDR3 spans 16 amino acids. CDR3 loop: CSAIPRLAGSYNEQFF. CDR3 nucleotide sequence: TGCAGTGCCATCCCCAGACTAGCGGGAAGCTACAATGAGCAGTTCTTC.

This clonotype was recorded many times. V gene TRBV7-8 combines with J gene TRBJ2-5; 9 bases agree with TRBD2. This CDR3 region has 13 residues. With 1 base clipped from V and 9 bases from J, the junction kept 3 bases outside the gene matches. The germline V gene encodes CDR1 SGHVS and CDR2 FQNEAQ. The CDR3 bases are TGTGCCAGCAGCTTAGGTCCTAGCGGGGCCCAGTACTTC. This gives the protein CASSLGPSGAQYF.

In this sample, this clonotype turned up many times. This rearrangement joins TRBV7-2 to TRBJ2-7, with 8 bases identical to TRBD1. The germline gives CDR1 SGHTA, CDR2 FQGNSA. V trimming: 0 bases; J trimming: 3 bases; junction bases outside the gene matches: 7. The CDR3 is 16 residues long. The CDR3 region has the DNA TGTGCCAGCAGCTTAGCCCCGGGACAGGAGGTCTACGAGCAGTACTTC. Its protein product is CASSLAPGQEVYEQYF.

This clonotype appeared many times. This sequence joins TRBV7-2 and TRBJ2-5; D may be TRBD2 (7 bases). The CDR3 length is 15 residues. Germline V gene lookup returns CDR1 SGHTA and CDR2 FQGNSA. The V end lost 5 bases, the J end lost 4 bases, and 17 bases lay between the germline ends. This CDR3 is CASSPGGRGLETQYF. CDR3 DNA sequence: TGTGCCAGCAGCCCCGGAGGGAGGGGGTTAGAGACCCAGTACTTC.

This clonotype was detected ten times or more. This chain uses TRBV5-1 with TRBJ1-1; tentative D call: TRBD1 (6 bases). The CDR3 spans 13 residues. Germline assignment: CDR1 SGHRS and CDR2 YFSETQ. Deletions cut 0 bases from V and 7 bases from J, with 10 bases between. CDR3: CASSLAVGGEAFF. The CDR3 region has the DNA TGCGCCAGCAGCTTGGCGGTAGGGGGTGAAGCTTTCTTT.

This clonotype came up many times. V and J are TRBV5-1 and TRBJ2-7; D perhaps matches TRBD2 (6 bases). CDR3 length equals 16 residues. Trimming removed 4 bases from V and 6 bases from J, with 23 bases in between. Germline CDR1 reads SGHRS; CDR2 reads YFSETQ. The DNA of the CDR3 is TGCGCCAGCAGCCAAACATCCGGGACTCGGGTGGGCGAGCAGTACTTC. The encoded protein is CASSQTSGTRVGEQYF.

V and J are TRBV20-1 and TRBJ2-3, with D hard to call. The CDR3 totals 11 residues. CDR1 DFQATT and CDR2 SNEGSKA come from the germline V gene (reference sequence). Trimming cost V 2 bases and J 4 bases, with 4 bases left between them. The DNA for the CDR3 is TGCAGTGCTAGAAAGCCAGATACGCAGTATTTT. This encodes CSARKPDTQYF.

This clonotype was seen ten or more times. The junction departs from the called germline gene at one end, perhaps through a read error. This chain connects TRBV20-1 to TRBJ1-5; 8 bases map to TRBD1. The germline V gene has CDR1 DFQATT and CDR2 SNEGSKA (reference sequence). The CDR3 runs 14 residues. CDR3 residues: CSARAGQGGQPQNF. Written as DNA, the CDR3 is TGCAGTGCTAGAGCAGGACAGGGTGGTCAGCCCCAGAATTTT.

This clonotype appeared many times. The V gene is TRBV29-1, the J gene TRBJ2-7; D possibly matches TRBD1 or TRBD2 (5 bases each). CDR3 length: 14 residues. V lost 5 bases, J lost 0 bases, and 14 bases lay in between. Germline V lookup: CDR1 SQVTM, CDR2 ANQGSEA. The CDR3 is CSVPRDGTSYEQYF. DNA of the CDR3: TGCAGCGTTCCCCGGGATGGGACCTCCTACGAGCAGTACTTC.

This clonotype was counted ten times or more. The chain carries TRBV5-1 and TRBJ2-7; D is undetermined. Trimming removed 8 bases at V and 0 bases at J, with 15 bases between. The CDR3 is 14 residues long. The germline V gene encodes CDR1 SGHRS and CDR2 YFSETQ. The CDR3 reads CASYSETGSYEQYF. CDR3 bases: TGCGCCAGTTACAGCGAAACCGGCTCCTACGAGCAGTACTTC.

This clonotype was seen a handful of times. The junction departs from the called germline gene at one end, perhaps through a read error. The V call is TRBV27, the J call TRBJ1-6, with D hard to call. There are 15 residues in the CDR3. Germline CDR1 is MNHEY and CDR2 is SMNVEV (reference sequence). The CDR3 reads CASSLSRGYNSPLNF. The CDR3 DNA reads TGTGCCAGCAGTTTATCTCGGGGTTATAATTCACCCCTCAACTTT.

There are many counts of this clonotype. This rearrangement joins TRBV27 to TRBJ1-5; D might be TRBD1 (5 bases). CDR1 is MNHEY and CDR2 is SMNVEV in the germline V gene (reference sequence). The CDR3 covers 18 residues. V was trimmed by 2 bases and J by 7 bases, leaving 24 bases between them. CDR3 sequence reads: CASSLGPGPLNNNQPQHF. The DNA for the CDR3 is TGTGCCAGCAGTTTAGGGCCGGGGCCACTAAATAATAACCAGCCCCAGCATTTT.

This clonotype was observed a few times. This may be a read error: a much more frequent sequence differs by one nucleotide. The CDR3 coding sequence is TGCAGTGCTGGACCGACTAGAGGAGGGTACGAGCAGTACTTC. It yields the protein CSAGPTRGGYEQYF. The chain carries TRBV20-1 and TRBJ2-7, with a tentative D call TRBD2 (6 bases). Trimming pared 5 bases from V and 4 bases from J, leaving 18 bases between. Per germline, CDR1 DFQATT and CDR2 SNEGSKA (reference sequence). This CDR3 is 14 amino acids long.